One sample yielded the 18 T cell receptor beta chains listed below, sequenced in a study of T cell responses to AZD1222 COVID-19 vaccine. The data were produced by immunoSEQ multiplex PCR, yet TCRdb's version contains in-frame clones alone and is incomplete. The data contain 140,000 to 150,000 clones, approximately 94% of them singletons. Here the sequenced sample was peripheral blood, taken on day 0 of AZD1222 vaccination. The receptors were gathered from an adult in good health.

V and J are TRBV7-2 and TRBJ1-2; 7 bases line up with TRBD1. Trimming took 2 bases from V and 2 from J; bases not matched to a gene: 5. CDR1 and CDR2 from the germline V gene are SGHTA and FQGNSA. There are 15 residues in the CDR3. CDR3 loop: CASSLREGANYGYTF. Written as DNA, the CDR3 is TGTGCCAGCAGCTTAAGGGAGGGGGCAAACTATGGCTACACCTTC.

This chain links TRBV4-3 with TRBJ2-7, with D unclear. CDR3 length equals 14 residues. With 0 bases removed from V and 2 bases from J, the gap between germline ends came to 8 bases. Germline V CDR1 and CDR2: LGHNA, YSLEER. This CDR3 reads CASSQDRQTYEQYF. DNA for the CDR3: TGCGCCAGCAGCCAAGATAGGCAGACCTACGAGCAGTACTTC.

This chain uses TRBV5-1 with TRBJ2-2; D call uncertain. The CDR3 spans 15 residues. Per the germline V gene, CDR1 is SGHRS and CDR2 is YFSETQ. V was shortened by 5 bases and J by 3 bases, with 14 bases between the two germline ends. CDR3 in amino acids: CASRKEGRHTGELFF. The CDR3 DNA follows: TGCGCCAGCAGGAAAGAAGGGCGGCACACCGGGGAGCTGTTTTTT.

The chain joins TRBV7-9 to TRBJ1-4, with no clear D. Germline V gene sequence: CDR1 SEHNR, CDR2 FQNEAQ (reference sequence). CDR3 size: 14 residues. The V and J ends lost 1 base and 8 bases respectively, with 11 bases between them. The CDR3 sequence is CASSLEGAGEKLFF. The DNA of the CDR3 is TGTGCCAGCAGCTTAGAGGGAGCAGGAGAAAAACTGTTTTTT. The whole variable domain, filled in from reference TRBV7-9 and TRBJ1-4, reads DTGVSQNPRHKITKRGQNVTFRCDPISEHNRLYWYRQTLGQGPEFLTYFQNEAQLEKSRLLSDRFSAERPKGSFSTLEIQRTEQGDSAMYLCASSLEGAGEKLFFGSGTQLSVL.

The rearrangement links TRBV2 to TRBJ1-5, with D maybe TRBD1 (6 bases). This CDR3 region has 15 residues. In germline, CDR1 is SNHLY, CDR2 FYNNEI. V was clipped by 0 bases and J by 7 bases, with 13 bases between them. Here the CDR3 reads CASSEALGGGQPQHF. The CDR3 DNA reads as TGTGCCAGCAGTGAAGCGTTGGGGGGCGGACAGCCCCAGCATTTT.

The chain is built from TRBV5-1 and TRBJ2-2; TRBD1 aligns across 8 bases. This CDR3 comprises 15 residues. Germline loops: CDR1 SGHRS, CDR2 YFSETQ. V trimming: 5 bases; J trimming: 7 bases; junction bases outside the gene matches: 10. Here the CDR3 reads CASSFGTGDLGELFF. CDR3 coding DNA: TGCGCCAGCAGTTTCGGGACAGGCGATCTCGGGGAGCTGTTTTTT.

This clone was detected only once. V and J are TRBV6-5 and TRBJ2-3; 8 bases agree with TRBD1. Germline V gene data show CDR1 as MNHEY and CDR2 as SVGAGI. V was pared by 8 bases and J by 4 bases, with 5 bases of the junction left unmatched. This CDR3 contains 13 residues. The CDR3 DNA reads as TGTGCCAGCTCTGGACAGGGCCCAGATACGCAGTATTTT. This translates into CASSGQGPDTQYF.

The chain combines TRBV2 with TRBJ1-4; possible D gene TRBD1, 6 bases. Trimming removed 6 bases from V and 3 bases from J, with 14 bases in between. The CDR3 spans 15 residues. Germline CDR1 reads SNHLY; CDR2 reads FYNNEI. Written as DNA, the CDR3 is TGTGCCAGCAGCCCACAGGGTATCGCTAATGAAAAACTGTTTTTT. This sequence encodes CASSPQGIANEKLFF.

This chain uses TRBV28 with TRBJ2-2, with TRBD1 matching over 7 bases. CDR1 is MDHEN and CDR2 is SYDVKM in the germline V gene. After removal of 10 bases from V and 4 bases from J, the junction contained 9 bases not matched to a gene. This CDR3 has 14 residues. CDR3 protein: CATNRQGGTGELFF. Written as DNA, the CDR3 is TGTGCCACCAACAGACAGGGCGGCACCGGGGAGCTGTTTTTT.

This chain links TRBV18 with TRBJ2-3; TRBD2 matches 8 bases. CDR1 and CDR2 (germline): KGHSH, LQKENI. This CDR3 comprises 15 residues. Losses at the gene ends were 2 bases for V and 6 bases for J; bases not matched to a gene: 7. DNA for the CDR3: TGTGCCAGCTCACCAGGGGCGGGGGGACCGGATACGCAGTATTTT. This sequence encodes CASSPGAGGPDTQYF. The full variable domain, its missing parts supplied by reference TRBV18 and TRBJ2-3, is NAGVMQNPRHLVRRRGQEARLRCSPMKGHSHVYWYRQLPEEGLKFMVYLQKENIIDESGMPKERFSAEFPKEGPSILRIQQVVRGDSAAYFCASSPGAGGPDTQYFGPGTRLTVL.

This rearrangement joins TRBV6-5 to TRBJ1-1; D is perhaps TRBD1 (6 bases). The CDR3 contains 14 residues. The V end lost 2 bases, the J end lost 3 bases, and 10 bases lay between the germline ends. Germline assignment: CDR1 MNHEY and CDR2 SVGAGI. The CDR3 reads CASSYIGGDTEAFF. The DNA for the CDR3 is TGTGCCAGCAGTTACATAGGGGGGGACACTGAAGCTTTCTTT.

The chain combines TRBV5-1 with TRBJ1-4; no clear D gene. The V and J ends lost 4 bases and 5 bases respectively, with 12 bases between them. Per the germline V gene, CDR1 is SGHRS and CDR2 is YFSETQ. This CDR3 has 14 residues. The CDR3 DNA is TGCGCCAGCAGCCCCGACCCAGACAATGAAAAACTGTTTTTT. Translated: CASSPDPDNEKLFF.

The J gene is TRBJ2-2, the V gene TRBV7-9; no clear D. This CDR3 has 14 amino acids. CDR1 is SEHNR, CDR2 FQNEAQ, per germline (reference sequence). Trimming took off 3 bases at V and 4 bases at J, with 9 bases between the two ends. This CDR3 reads CASSFPQVTGELFF. The CDR3 DNA follows: TGTGCCAGCAGCTTCCCTCAAGTCACCGGGGAGCTGTTTTTT. The full variable domain, in which reference TRBV7-9 and TRBJ2-2 provide the parts outside the CDR3, is DTGVSQNPRHKITKRGQNVTFRCDPISEHNRLYWYRQTLGQGPEFLTYFQNEAQLEKSRLLSDRFSAERPKGSFSTLEIQRTEQGDSAMYLCASSFPQVTGELFFGEGSRLTVL.

V and J are TRBV30 and TRBJ1-1; D possibly corresponds to TRBD1 (5 bases). V lost 3 bases to trimming and J lost 8 bases, with 25 bases between them. Germline V lookup: CDR1 GTSNPN, CDR2 SVGIG (reference sequence). This CDR3 spans 16 amino acids. The CDR3 region has the DNA TGTGCCTGGAGGCCAAATGTTGGACACCCTAGAGAGGAAGCTTTCTTT. Residues: CAWRPNVGHPREEAFF.

In this sample, this clone turned up a few times. The rearrangement links TRBV7-2 to TRBJ1-6; no clear D gene. The CDR3 loop spans 14 amino acids. Trimming removed 5 bases at V and 6 bases at J, with 11 bases between. Germline V gene lookup returns CDR1 SGHTA and CDR2 FQGNSA. The CDR3 spells CASSREHGNSPLHF. DNA of the CDR3: TGTGCCAGCAGCAGGGAACATGGTAATTCACCCCTCCACTTT.

A few counts support this clone. The chain combines TRBV13 with TRBJ2-7; the match to TRBD2 covers 11 bases. Per germline, CDR1 PRHDT and CDR2 FYEKMQ (reference sequence). This CDR3 spans 17 amino acids. With 3 bases clipped from V and 7 bases from J, the junction kept 14 bases outside the gene matches. CDR3 sequence reads: CASSFTVLAGAPREQYF. CDR3 bases: TGTGCCAGCAGCTTTACCGTACTAGCGGGGGCCCCCCGGGAGCAGTACTTC.

J is TRBJ1-6 and V is TRBV10-3; 8 bases align to TRBD1. The CDR3 sequence is 17 residues long. The V and J ends lost 4 bases and 9 bases, in that order; junction bases with no gene match: 14. From germline, CDR1 is ENHRY and CDR2 SYGVKD. As DNA, the CDR3 is TGTGCCATCAGTGTGGCAGGGGGCGCGTGGGGCGGTTCACCCCTCCACTTT. Its translation is CAISVAGGAWGGSPLHF.

V and J are TRBV11-3 and TRBJ1-3, with 7 bases matching TRBD1. Germline V CDR1 and CDR2: SGHNT, YENEEA. V lost 1 base to trimming and J lost 5 bases; unmatched junction nucleotides: 2. The CDR3 loop spans 14 amino acids. CDR3 amino acids: CASSLAQGRNTIYF. CDR3 sequence (DNA): TGTGCCAGCAGCTTAGCACAGGGGAGAAACACCATATATTTT.